These 31 T cell receptor beta chains originate from one sample sequenced in a study of cytomegalovirus exposure and HLA in healthy donors (dated by TCRdb to 2016 to 2017). The library was built by means of the immunoSEQ multiplex PCR assay. For the multiplex PCR, a mixture combining 60 forward primers for TCR Vbeta segments and 13 reverse primers for TCR Jbeta segments was used. TCRdb limited this immuneACCESS table to in-frame rearrangements with V and J called. A share of clones is missing; checked studies link under half to unresolved V genes, and the rest is unexplained. The table for this sample lists approximately 200,000 clones; 65% to 80% of them were counted only once. Of the sample, 4.5% to 5.5% is held by the ten largest clones. Sequenced input: PBMCs. These receptors came from a man aged 25-40 years in good health and CMV-seropositive.

The rearrangement links TRBV27 to TRBJ2-5, with D uncertain. The DNA end favors TRBJ2-7, so the J call may be wrong. The germline CDR1 and CDR2 sequences are MNHEY and SMNVEV (reference sequence). This CDR3 contains 11 residues. The CDR3 nucleotides read TGTGCCAGCAGTTTCTACTACGAGCAGTACTTC. Protein sequence: CASSFYYEQYF.

This clone was detected once. A junction boundary mismatches the germline segment, possibly from a read error. The rearrangement joins TRBV7-3 to TRBJ2-7; perhaps TRBD2 as D (6 bases). This CDR3 is 16 amino acids long. CDR1 is SGHTA, CDR2 FQGTGA, per germline. CDR3 nucleotides: TGTGCCAGCAGCTTGACTAGGAAGGCTGCGAATTACGGGCAGTACTTC. It specifies CASSLTRKAANYGQYF.

J is TRBJ1-3 and V is TRBV11-2; D might be TRBD1 (5 bases). The CDR3 length is 16 residues. CDR1 and CDR2 (germline): SGHAT, FQNNGV. Between the trimmed V and J ends, which lost 5 bases and 0 bases, there was a span of 14 bases. This chain's CDR3 is CASSVPGLLSGNTIYF. In DNA form, the CDR3 reads TGTGCCAGCAGCGTTCCGGGACTCCTCTCTGGAAACACCATATATTTT.

This rearrangement joins TRBV9 to TRBJ2-5; 10 bases map to TRBD2. Near its end, the DNA agrees better with TRBJ2-7, so the J call may be wrong. In germline, CDR1 is SGDLS, CDR2 YYNGEE. The CDR3 extends over 15 amino acids. The CDR3 DNA reads TGTGCCAGCAGCGTAAGGGGACTAGCGCTAAACGAGCAGTACTTC. Amino acid sequence: CASSVRGLALNEQYF.

The chain is built from TRBV2 and TRBJ2-6, with D perhaps matching TRBD1 (6 bases). V lost 2 bases and J lost 0, with 8 bases in between. Germline CDR1 and CDR2: SNHLY and FYNNEI. The CDR3 sequence is 16 residues long. CDR3 in DNA: TGTGCCAGCAGTGAACAGGGACACTCTGGGGCCAACGTCCTGACTTTC. Translated, it gives CASSEQGHSGANVLTF.

V gene TRBV7-2 combines with J gene TRBJ2-4; D not certain. The V and J ends lost 4 bases and 5 bases respectively, with 12 bases between them. Germline CDR1 and CDR2: SGHTA and FQGNSA. There are 14 residues in the CDR3. In nucleotides, the CDR3 is TGTGCCAGCAGCTCTCGGGTTACTCAAAACATTCAGTACTTC. This sequence encodes CASSSRVTQNIQYF.

Regarding this clone: The conserved phenylalanine or tryptophan is not found at the CDR3 terminus, so this likely reflects a read error. The V gene is TRBV4-2, the J gene TRBJ2-2; the match to TRBD1 covers 8 bases. The trim removed 3 bases at V and 4 bases at J, leaving 16 bases unmatched. Germline V lookup: CDR1 LGHNA, CDR2 YNFKEQ. This CDR3 comprises 19 residues. CDR3 amino acids: CASSQETISGTGGTGELFL. The CDR3 bases are TGTGCCAGCAGCCAGGAAACAATTTCCGGTACAGGGGGCACCGGGGAGCTGTTTCTT.

The chain is built from TRBV30 and TRBJ1-5; 9 bases match TRBD1. This CDR3 region has 15 residues. Germline V gene sequence: CDR1 GTSNPN, CDR2 SVGIG (reference sequence). Trimming took 2 bases from V and 1 from J; bases not matched to a gene: 3. The CDR3 sequence is CAWSTGQGSNQPQHF. The CDR3 bases are TGTGCCTGGAGTACAGGACAGGGGAGCAATCAGCCCCAGCATTTT.

The J gene is TRBJ2-7, the V gene TRBV11-2; a possible D gene is TRBD2 (6 bases). This CDR3 contains 16 residues. Germline assignment: CDR1 SGHAT and CDR2 FQNNGV. V lost 1 base, J lost 0 bases, and 13 bases lay in between. The CDR3 region is CASSLGAGGNSYEQYF. As DNA, the CDR3 is TGTGCCAGCAGCTTAGGGGCTGGGGGGAACTCCTACGAGCAGTACTTC.

The chain has TRBV6-1 and TRBJ2-1, with 7 bases identical to TRBD1. Trimming removed 5 bases from V and 3 bases from J; junction bases left unmatched: 1. The length of the CDR3 is 13 residues. The germline CDR1 and CDR2 sequences are MNHNS and SASEGT. In DNA form, the CDR3 reads TGTGCCAGCAGTCCAGGGGGCTACAATGAGCAGTTCTTC. Protein: CASSPGGYNEQFF.

The genes are TRBV7-6 and TRBJ2-3; perhaps TRBD1 as D (6 bases). CDR1 is SGHVS, CDR2 FNYEAQ, per germline. V was cut by 4 bases and J by 0 bases, with 14 bases left in between. The CDR3 is 16 residues long. The CDR3 region has the DNA TGTGCCAGCAGCTCGACAGGTACTACTAGCACAGATACGCAGTATTTT. It is translated as CASSSTGTTSTDTQYF.

V usage is TRBV6-5 and J usage is TRBJ2-1; 10 bases fit TRBD2. Trimming removed 0 bases from V and 2 bases from J; junction bases left unmatched: 1. This CDR3 is built from 16 residues. Per the germline V gene, CDR1 is MNHEY and CDR2 is SVGAGI. DNA of the CDR3: TGTGCCAGCAGTTACTCCAGCGGGAGGGCCTACAATGAGCAGTTCTTC. Amino acids: CASSYSSGRAYNEQFF.

In its sample, this clone was seen a few times. The chain employs TRBV6-5 and TRBJ2-5; possible D gene TRBD1, 5 bases. This CDR3 comprises 15 residues. CDR1 is MNHEY, CDR2 SVGAGI, per germline. Trimming took 5 bases from V and 2 from J, leaving 15 bases between them. The CDR3 DNA reads as TGTGCCAGCAGTAGTTTCGGACAATCTCAAGAGACCCAGTACTTC. It is translated as CASSSFGQSQETQYF.

The J gene is TRBJ1-1, the V gene TRBV7-6; TRBD1 agrees at 7 bases. This CDR3 region has 15 residues. CDR1 is SGHVS, CDR2 FNYEAQ, per germline. V was pared by 1 base and J by 2 bases, with 4 bases of the junction left unmatched. The CDR3 here is CASSLVGTANTEAFF. The DNA for the CDR3 is TGTGCCAGCAGCTTAGTTGGGACAGCTAACACTGAAGCTTTCTTT.

This clone was seen more than once but under ten times. The rearrangement uses TRBV5-1 and TRBJ2-2, with D hard to call. CDR1 SGHRS and CDR2 YFSETQ come from the germline V gene. The germline V and J ends were trimmed by 1 base and 1 base, with 8 bases remaining between them. The CDR3 runs to 15 residues. The CDR3 DNA is TGCGCCAGCAGCTTGTCACTGTTGAACACCGGGGAGCTGTTTTTT. This sequence encodes CASSLSLLNTGELFF.

V gene TRBV29-1 combines with J gene TRBJ2-1, with 11 bases lining up with TRBD2. The CDR3 consists of 14 residues. Trimming cost V 8 bases and J 6 bases; bases outside gene matches: 9. Looked up from germline, CDR1 is SQVTM and CDR2 is ANQGSEA. The CDR3 region has the DNA TGCAGCCTCGTAGCGGGAGGGACACTCAATGAGCAGTTCTTC. It is translated as CSLVAGGTLNEQFF.

The chain links TRBV7-2 to TRBJ2-7, with TRBD2 matching over 12 bases. J lost 6 bases, V lost 6 bases, and 6 bases had no gene match. CDR3 length equals 14 residues. Germline V CDR1 and CDR2: SGHTA, FQGNSA. As DNA, the CDR3 is TGTGCCAGCAGGAGACTAGCGGGGGCGGGCGAGCAGTACTTC. Encoded protein: CASRRLAGAGEQYF.

CDR3 in amino acids: CASSQDRGAQPQHF. CDR3 DNA sequence: TGTGCCAGCAGCCAGGACAGGGGTGCGCAGCCCCAGCATTTT. V is TRBV11-3 and J is TRBJ1-5, with TRBD1 matching 9 bases. The CDR3 totals 14 residues. V trimming: 5 bases; J trimming: 7 bases; junction bases outside the gene matches: 6. Germline V CDR1 and CDR2: SGHNT, YENEEA.

This chain links TRBV7-2 with TRBJ2-5; TRBD1 matches 7 bases. With 6 bases clipped from V and 1 base from J, the junction kept 5 bases outside the gene matches. The CDR3 covers 14 residues. Germline loops: CDR1 SGHTA, CDR2 FQGNSA. DNA of the CDR3: TGTGCCAGCAGACCCGGGACAGCCCAAGAGACCCAGTACTTC. It specifies CASRPGTAQETQYF.

This sequence joins TRBV29-1 and TRBJ2-5; 7 nucleotides align to TRBD1. With V trimmed by 2 bases and J by 1 base, 13 bases remained unmatched. Germline CDR1 and CDR2: SQVTM and ANQGSEA. The CDR3 has 17 residues. The CDR3 nucleotides read TGCAGCGTTGAACTAGCACTTGACAGGGTTGGCCAAGAGACCCAGTACTTC. It specifies CSVELALDRVGQETQYF.

The chain joins TRBV5-1 to TRBJ1-2; possible D gene TRBD1, 5 bases. Germline CDR1 SGHRS, CDR2 YFSETQ. Trimming pared 4 bases from V and 2 bases from J, leaving 12 bases between. This CDR3 contains 14 residues. DNA of the CDR3: TGCGCCAGCAGCCTAACGGGGGGAAACTATGGCTACACCTTC. It specifies CASSLTGGNYGYTF.

Only a few counts were recorded for this clone. The chain uses TRBV30 and TRBJ1-1; D possibly corresponds to TRBD1 (5 bases). Looked up from germline, CDR1 is GTSNPN and CDR2 is SVGIG (reference sequence). This CDR3 is built from 12 residues. V dropped 4 bases and J dropped 4 bases, with 10 bases sitting between them. This chain's CDR3 is CAWIGGGTEAFF. As DNA, the CDR3 is TGTGCCTGGATCGGGGGGGGCACTGAAGCTTTCTTT. The full variable domain, in which reference TRBV30 and TRBJ1-1 provide the parts outside the CDR3, is SQTIHQWPATLVQPVGSPLSLECTVEGTSNPNLYWYRQAAGRGLQLLFYSVGIGQISSEVPQNLSASRPQDRQFILSSKKLLLSDSGFYLCAWIGGGTEAFFGQGTRLTVV.

The rearrangement uses TRBV6-6 and TRBJ1-1; 9 nucleotides agree with TRBD1. Unmatched junction bases numbered 7, after V lost 8 bases and J lost 0 bases. Germline CDR1 MNHNY, CDR2 SVGAGI (reference sequence). The CDR3 loop spans 15 amino acids. The CDR3 nucleotides are TGTGCCAGCGGCTCCGACAGGGGGTTGAACACTGAAGCTTTCTTT. As protein: CASGSDRGLNTEAFF.

This chain joins TRBV7-9 and TRBJ2-7; 7 nucleotides match TRBD2. The CDR3 loop spans 13 amino acids. V dropped 3 bases and J dropped 3; count of bases not matched to a gene: 2. Per the germline V gene, CDR1 is SEHNR and CDR2 is FQNEAQ (reference sequence). This CDR3 reads CASSLAGDYEQYF. The CDR3 nucleotides read TGTGCCAGCAGCTTGGCGGGGGACTACGAGCAGTACTTC.

The V and J genes are TRBV5-4 and TRBJ1-4; tentative D call: TRBD1 (6 bases). The V and J ends lost 4 bases and 5 bases respectively, with 9 bases between them. CDR1 is SGHNT, CDR2 YYREEE, per germline (reference sequence). This CDR3 is built from 13 residues. For the CDR3, the DNA is TGTGCCAGCAGCCGGACAGAGAATGAAAAACTGTTTTTT. Its translation is CASSRTENEKLFF.

This clone has only one observation. This chain uses TRBV9 with TRBJ1-5; D possibly corresponds to TRBD1 (6 bases). The V end lost 0 bases, the J end lost 8 bases, and 15 bases lay between the germline ends. Germline values: CDR1 SGDLS, CDR2 YYNGEE. This CDR3 has 15 residues. CDR3 in amino acids: CASSVDPRGNEPQHF. For the CDR3, the DNA is TGTGCCAGCAGCGTAGACCCCAGGGGTAACGAGCCCCAGCATTTT.

The chain is built from TRBV13 and TRBJ2-5, with a possible D match to TRBD2 (5 bases). V lost 1 base to trimming and J lost 5 bases, with 8 bases between them. Per the germline V gene, CDR1 is PRHDT and CDR2 is FYEKMQ (reference sequence). The CDR3 length is 13 residues. DNA of the CDR3: TGTGCCAGCAGCTTAGAGACGGGGGAGACCCAGTACTTC. Translation: CASSLETGETQYF.

This rearrangement joins TRBV28 to TRBJ1-1, with D perhaps matching TRBD1 (6 bases). Germline V gene sequence: CDR1 MDHEN, CDR2 SYDVKM. The CDR3 extends over 14 amino acids. The V end lost 2 bases, the J end lost 0 bases, and 7 bases lay between the germline ends. The chain's CDR3 is CASSLQGMNTEAFF. In DNA, the CDR3 is TGTGCCAGCAGTTTACAGGGGATGAACACTGAAGCTTTCTTT.

This chain connects TRBV7-2 to TRBJ2-5, with TRBD2 matching over 12 bases. The J segment lost 11 bases and the V segment lost 1 base, leaving 2 bases of the junction unmatched. This CDR3 comprises 13 residues. Per germline, CDR1 SGHTA and CDR2 FQGNSA. This CDR3 is CASSLGTSGEQYF. The CDR3 DNA reads TGTGCCAGCAGCTTAGGGACTAGCGGGGAGCAGTACTTC.

The V gene is TRBV6-1, the J gene TRBJ2-7, with 7 bases aligning to TRBD2. J gave up 5 bases and V 8 bases, and 3 bases lay outside the gene matches. Germline lookup yields CDR1 MNHNS and CDR2 SASEGT. The CDR3 contains 11 residues. Here the CDR3 reads CASGGGNEQYF. In DNA form, the CDR3 reads TGTGCCAGCGGGGGGGGAAACGAGCAGTACTTC.

The chain is built from TRBV19 and TRBJ1-1; 7 bases match TRBD1. Unmatched junction bases numbered 7, after V lost 6 bases and J lost 0 bases. The CDR3 runs to 15 residues. Germline CDR1 and CDR2: LNHDA and SQIVND (reference sequence). The CDR3 is CASSRRTGMNTEAFF. In DNA form, the CDR3 reads TGTGCCAGTAGCAGAAGGACAGGAATGAACACTGAAGCTTTCTTT.